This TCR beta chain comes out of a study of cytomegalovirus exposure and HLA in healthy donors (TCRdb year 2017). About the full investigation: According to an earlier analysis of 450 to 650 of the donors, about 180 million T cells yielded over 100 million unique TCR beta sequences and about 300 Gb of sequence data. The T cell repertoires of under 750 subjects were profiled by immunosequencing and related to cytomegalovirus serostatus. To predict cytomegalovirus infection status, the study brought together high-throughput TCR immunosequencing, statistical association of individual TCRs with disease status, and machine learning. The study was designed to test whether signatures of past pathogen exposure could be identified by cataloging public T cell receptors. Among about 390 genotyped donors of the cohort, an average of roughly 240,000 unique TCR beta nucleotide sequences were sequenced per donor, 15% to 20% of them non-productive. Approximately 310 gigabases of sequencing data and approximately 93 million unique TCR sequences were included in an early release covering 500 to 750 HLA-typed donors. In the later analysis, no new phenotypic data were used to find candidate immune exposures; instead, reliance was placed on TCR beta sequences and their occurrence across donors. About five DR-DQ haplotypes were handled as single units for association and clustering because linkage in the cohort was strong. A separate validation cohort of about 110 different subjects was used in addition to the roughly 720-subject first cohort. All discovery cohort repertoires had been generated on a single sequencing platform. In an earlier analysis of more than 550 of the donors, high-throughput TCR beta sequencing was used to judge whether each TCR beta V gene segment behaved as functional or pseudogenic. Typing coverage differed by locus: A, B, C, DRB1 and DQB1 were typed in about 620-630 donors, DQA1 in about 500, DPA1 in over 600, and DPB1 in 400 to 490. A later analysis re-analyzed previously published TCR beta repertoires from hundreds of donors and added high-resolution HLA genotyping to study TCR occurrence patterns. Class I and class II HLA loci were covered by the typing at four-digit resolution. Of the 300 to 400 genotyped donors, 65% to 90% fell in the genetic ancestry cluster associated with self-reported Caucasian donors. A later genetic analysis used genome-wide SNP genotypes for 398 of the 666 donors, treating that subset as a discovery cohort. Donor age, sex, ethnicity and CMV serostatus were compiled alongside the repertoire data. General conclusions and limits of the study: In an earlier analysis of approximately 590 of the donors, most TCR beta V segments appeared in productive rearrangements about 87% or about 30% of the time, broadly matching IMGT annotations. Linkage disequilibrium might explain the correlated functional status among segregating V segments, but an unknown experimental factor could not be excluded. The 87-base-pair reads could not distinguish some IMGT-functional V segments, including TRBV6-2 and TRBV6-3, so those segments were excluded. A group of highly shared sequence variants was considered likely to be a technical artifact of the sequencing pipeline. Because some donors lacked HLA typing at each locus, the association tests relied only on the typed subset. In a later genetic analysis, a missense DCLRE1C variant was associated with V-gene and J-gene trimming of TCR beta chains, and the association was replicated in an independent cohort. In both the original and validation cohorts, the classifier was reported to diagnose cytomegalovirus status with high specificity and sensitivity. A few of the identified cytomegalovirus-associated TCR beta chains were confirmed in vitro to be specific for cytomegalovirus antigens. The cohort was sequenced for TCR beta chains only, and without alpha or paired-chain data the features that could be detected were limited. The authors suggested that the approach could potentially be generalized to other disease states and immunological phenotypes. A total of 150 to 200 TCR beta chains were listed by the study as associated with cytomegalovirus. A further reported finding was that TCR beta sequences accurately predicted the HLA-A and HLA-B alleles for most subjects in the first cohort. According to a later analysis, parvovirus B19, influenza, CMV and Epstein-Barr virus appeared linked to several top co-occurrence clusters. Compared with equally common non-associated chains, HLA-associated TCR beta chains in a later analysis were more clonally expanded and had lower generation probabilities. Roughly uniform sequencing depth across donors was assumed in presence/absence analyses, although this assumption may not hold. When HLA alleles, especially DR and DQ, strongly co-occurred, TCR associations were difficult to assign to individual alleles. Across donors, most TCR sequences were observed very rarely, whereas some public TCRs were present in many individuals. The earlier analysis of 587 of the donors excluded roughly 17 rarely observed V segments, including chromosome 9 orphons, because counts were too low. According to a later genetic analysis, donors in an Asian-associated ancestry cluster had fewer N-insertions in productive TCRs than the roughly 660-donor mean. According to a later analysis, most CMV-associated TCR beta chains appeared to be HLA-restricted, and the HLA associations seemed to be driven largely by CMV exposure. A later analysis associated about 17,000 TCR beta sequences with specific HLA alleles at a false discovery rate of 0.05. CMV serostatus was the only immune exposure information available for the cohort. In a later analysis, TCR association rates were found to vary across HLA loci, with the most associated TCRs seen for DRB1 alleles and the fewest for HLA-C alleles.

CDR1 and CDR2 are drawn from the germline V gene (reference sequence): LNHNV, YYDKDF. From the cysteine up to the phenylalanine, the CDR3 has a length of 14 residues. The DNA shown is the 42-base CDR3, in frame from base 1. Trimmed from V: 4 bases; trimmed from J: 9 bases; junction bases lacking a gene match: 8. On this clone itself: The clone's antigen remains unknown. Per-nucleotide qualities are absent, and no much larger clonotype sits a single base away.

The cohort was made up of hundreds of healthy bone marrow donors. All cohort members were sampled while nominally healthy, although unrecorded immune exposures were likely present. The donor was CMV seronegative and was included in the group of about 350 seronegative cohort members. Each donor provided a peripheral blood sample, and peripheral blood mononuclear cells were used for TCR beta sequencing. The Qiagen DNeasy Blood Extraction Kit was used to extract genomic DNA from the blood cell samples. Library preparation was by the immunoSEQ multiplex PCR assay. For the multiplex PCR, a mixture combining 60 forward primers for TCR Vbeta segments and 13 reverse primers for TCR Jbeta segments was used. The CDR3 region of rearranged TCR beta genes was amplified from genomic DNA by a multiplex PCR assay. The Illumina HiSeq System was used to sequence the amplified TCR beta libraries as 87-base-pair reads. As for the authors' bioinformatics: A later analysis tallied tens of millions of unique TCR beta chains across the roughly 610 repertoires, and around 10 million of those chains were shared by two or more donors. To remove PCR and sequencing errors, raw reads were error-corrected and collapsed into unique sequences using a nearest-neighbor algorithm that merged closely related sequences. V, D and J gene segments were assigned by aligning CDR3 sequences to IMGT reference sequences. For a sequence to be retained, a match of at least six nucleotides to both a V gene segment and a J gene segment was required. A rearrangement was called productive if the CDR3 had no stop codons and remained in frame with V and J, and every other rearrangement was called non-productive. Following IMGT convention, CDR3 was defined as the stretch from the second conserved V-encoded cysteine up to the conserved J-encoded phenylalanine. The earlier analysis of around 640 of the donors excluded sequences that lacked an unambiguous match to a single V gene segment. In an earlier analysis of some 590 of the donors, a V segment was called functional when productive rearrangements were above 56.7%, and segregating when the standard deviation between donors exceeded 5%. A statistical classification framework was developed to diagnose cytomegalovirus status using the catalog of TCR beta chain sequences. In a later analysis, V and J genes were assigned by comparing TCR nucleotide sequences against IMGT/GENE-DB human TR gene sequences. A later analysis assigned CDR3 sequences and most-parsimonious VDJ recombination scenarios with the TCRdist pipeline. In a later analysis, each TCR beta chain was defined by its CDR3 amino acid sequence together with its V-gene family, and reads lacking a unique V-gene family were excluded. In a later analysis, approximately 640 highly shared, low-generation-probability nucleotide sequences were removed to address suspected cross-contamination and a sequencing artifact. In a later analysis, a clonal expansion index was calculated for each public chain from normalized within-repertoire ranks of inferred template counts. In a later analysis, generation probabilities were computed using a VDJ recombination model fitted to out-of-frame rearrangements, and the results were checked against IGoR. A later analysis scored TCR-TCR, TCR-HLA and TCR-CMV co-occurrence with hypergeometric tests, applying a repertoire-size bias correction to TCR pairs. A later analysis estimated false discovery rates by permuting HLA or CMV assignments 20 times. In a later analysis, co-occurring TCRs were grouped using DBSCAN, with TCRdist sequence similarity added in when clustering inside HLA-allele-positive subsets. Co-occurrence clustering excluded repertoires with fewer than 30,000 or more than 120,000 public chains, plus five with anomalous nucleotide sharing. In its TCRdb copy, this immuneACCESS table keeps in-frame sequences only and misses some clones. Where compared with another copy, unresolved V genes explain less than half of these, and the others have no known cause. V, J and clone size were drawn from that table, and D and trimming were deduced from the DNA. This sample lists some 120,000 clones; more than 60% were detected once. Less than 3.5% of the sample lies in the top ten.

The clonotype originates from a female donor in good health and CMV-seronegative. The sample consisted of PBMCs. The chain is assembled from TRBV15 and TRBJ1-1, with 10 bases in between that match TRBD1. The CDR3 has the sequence CATSTHETGGKAFF. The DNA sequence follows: TGTGCCACCAGCACGCACGAGACAGGGGGCAAAGCTTTCTTT. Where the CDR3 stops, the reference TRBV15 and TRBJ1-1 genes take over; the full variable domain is DAMVIQNPRYQVTQFGKPVTLSCSQTLNHNVMYWYQQKSSQAPKLLFHYYDKDFNNEADTPDNFQSRRPNTSFCFLDIRSPGLGDTAMYLCATSTHETGGKAFFGQGTRLTVV.